This T cell receptor (beta chain) was retrieved from a study of cytotoxic CD8 clonotypes in ibrutinib-treated CLL. Study-level findings and limits: Public clonotypes, found uncommonly, either contracted or stayed stable on treatment.

The assay was immunoSEQ multiplex PCR, and TCRdb's table has in-frame clones only and misses some. The profile shows 130,000 or so clones, approximately 75% of them singletons. Germline-derived CDR1 and CDR2 are ENHRY and SYGVKD. The V segment lost 4 bases and the J segment 5 bases; nucleotides outside the gene matches: 18. The CDR3 has 18 amino acids. To note about this clone: Its antigen is currently unknown.

The TCR was taken from a human donor with chronic lymphocytic leukemia. V usage is TRBV10-3 and J usage is TRBJ2-3; 7 bases fit TRBD2. The sample was PBMCs, taken after 12 months of ibrutinib treatment. The CDR3 region has the DNA TGTGCCATCAGTGTGGGACCCCCGCCTAGCGGTCAACGAGATACGCAGTATTTT. This gives the protein CAISVGPPPSGQRDTQYF.